Included here is one T cell receptor (beta chain) sequence, with context. This specimen comes from a study of T-cell memory formation after mild COVID-19. There are 13 residues in the CDR3. V lost 2 bases to trimming and J lost 4 bases, with 9 bases between them. CDR1 MNHEY and CDR2 SVGEGT come from the germline V gene. TCRdb called the 5' RACE reads again in MiXCR, with one record for every CDR3 protein. There are fewer than 550,000 distinct CDR3 sequences in the sample; 20% occur only once, and approximately 8.4% lies in the top ten. The material sequenced was PBMCs or a T cell subset sorted from them (not recorded which). V and J are TRBV6-2 or TRBV6-3 and TRBJ2-7; a possible D gene is TRBD2 (5 bases). The sequence was collected from an adult woman who had mild COVID-19 (a few samples of this study predate the infection). Cell type and time point are not known. CDR3 in DNA: TGTGCCAGCAGTTACACGGGGATGTACGAGCAGTACTTC. Translating it yields CASSYTGMYEQYF.